The rows below give T cell receptor beta chains drawn from one sample of a study of cytomegalovirus exposure and HLA in healthy donors. Sequenced by immunoSEQ multiplex PCR; TCRdb stores in-frame clones only, minus some. This table holds around 200,000 clones, 75% to 85% found once. Sequenced sample: PBMCs. These receptors all stem from a woman in her 50s in good health and CMV-seronegative. CDR3s include the opening cysteine and the closing phenylalanine or tryptophan. Fields, in order: CDR3 DNA, CDR3 protein, D gene, V gene, clone size, J gene. A D gene is named only where the DNA matches it firmly. Clone size is shown for a subset of rows, as once, few, many or a class of expanded clone.

DNA: TGTGCCAGTAATGACAGGCACAATGAGCAGTTCTTC
CDR3: CASNDRHNEQFF
D: .
V: TRBV19
size: .
J: TRBJ2-1

DNA: TGTGCCAGCATCTCGACAGGGAATCAACCCCTCCACTTT
CDR3: CASISTGNQPLHF
D: TRBD1
V: TRBV2
size: once
J: TRBJ1-6

DNA: TGTGCCAGCAGTTTATTAGTAGGGAGCTCCTACAATGAGCAGTTCTTC
CDR3: CASSLLVGSSYNEQFF
D: .
V: TRBV28
size: .
J: TRBJ2-1

DNA: TGTGCCAGCAGAAGGGACTCCAGGTCGACGGATACGCAGTATTTT
CDR3: CASRRDSRSTDTQYF
D: .
V: TRBV28
size: .
J: TRBJ2-3

DNA: TGTGCCAGCAGCTTGGGACTAAATCAGCCCCAGCATTTT
CDR3: CASSLGLNQPQHF
D: .
V: TRBV7-7
size: few
J: TRBJ1-5

DNA: TGTGCCAGCAGCGCCTCTAACGGAAACACCATATATTTT
CDR3: CASSASNGNTIYF
D: .
V: TRBV9
size: few
J: TRBJ1-3

DNA: TGTGCCAGCAGCAAGACAGCCCGGTTGGGCGACACTGAAGCTTTCTTT
CDR3: CASSKTARLGDTEAFF
D: .
V: TRBV5-4
size: once
J: TRBJ1-1

DNA: TGTGCCAGCAGTGTTACAGGGAATAGCAATCAGCCCCAGCATTTT
CDR3: CASSVTGNSNQPQHF
D: .
V: TRBV6-1
size: .
J: TRBJ1-5

DNA: TGTGCCAGCAGTTTATTGGGGGGGACAGGCTACACCTTC
CDR3: CASSLLGGTGYTF
D: .
V: TRBV27
size: .
J: TRBJ1-2

DNA: TGTGCCAGCTCCACTAGAAGGACGGAAAATAACTATGGCTACACCTTC
CDR3: CASSTRRTENNYGYTF
D: .
V: TRBV18
size: .
J: TRBJ1-2

DNA: TGCAGCGTTGTGGAAGGGACAAGCACCGGGGAGCTGTTTTTT
CDR3: CSVVEGTSTGELFF
D: .
V: TRBV29-1
size: .
J: TRBJ2-2

DNA: TGTGCCAGCAGTTTCTGGCACAACACTGAAGCTTTCTTT
CDR3: CASSFWHNTEAFF
D: .
V: TRBV28
size: .
J: TRBJ1-1

DNA: TGTGCCAGCAGCGCCGGGGACAGGGACCCGAACACTGAAGCTTTCTTT
CDR3: CASSAGDRDPNTEAFF
D: TRBD1
V: TRBV9
size: .
J: TRBJ1-1

DNA: TGTGCCAGCGCCAATTCGCTAGGAAGGGGTCGGTATGGCTACACCTTC
CDR3: CASANSLGRGRYGYTF
D: .
V: TRBV28
size: .
J: TRBJ1-2

DNA: TGTGCCAGCAGCTTAGCGGAGGGCTCTGGAAACACCATATATTTT
CDR3: CASSLAEGSGNTIYF
D: .
V: TRBV7-9
size: few
J: TRBJ1-3

DNA: TGTGCCAGCAGCCCATGGGACAGTAAATCACCCCTCCACTTT
CDR3: CASSPWDSKSPLHF
D: TRBD1
V: TRBV5-4
size: .
J: TRBJ1-6

DNA: TGTGCCAGCAGCCCAGGGACTAGCGGGAGGGCCCAGTACTTC
CDR3: CASSPGTSGRAQYF
D: TRBD2
V: TRBV11-1
size: .
J: TRBJ2-7

DNA: TGTGCCAGCAGTTACTTGCAGGTTGGGGGCTACACCTTC
CDR3: CASSYLQVGGYTF
D: .
V: TRBV6-5
size: .
J: TRBJ1-2

DNA: TGCGCCAGCAGCCAAGCCCTGGCGTCTAGCGGACGCAATGAGCAGTTCTTC
CDR3: CASSQALASSGRNEQFF
D: TRBD2
V: TRBV4-1
size: .
J: TRBJ2-1

DNA: TGTGCCAGCAGTCCCACCGGGACAGGCTATAGCAATCAGCCCCAGCATTTT
CDR3: CASSPTGTGYSNQPQHF
D: TRBD1
V: TRBV28
size: .
J: TRBJ1-5

DNA: TGTGCCAGCAGGGGAGACTACAATGAGCAGTTCTTC
CDR3: CASRGDYNEQFF
D: .
V: TRBV6-1
size: .
J: TRBJ2-1

DNA: TGCAGTGCTACGGGTTGGGGCTACACCTTC
CDR3: CSATGWGYTF
D: .
V: TRBV20-1
size: once
J: TRBJ1-2

DNA: TGTGCCAGCAGCCCCGGACTAGCGGCAGATACGCAGTATTTT
CDR3: CASSPGLAADTQYF
D: TRBD2
V: TRBV5-6
size: .
J: TRBJ2-3

DNA: TGCGCCAGCAGCCTCGGGACAGGGATTGCGCCTTCCTCCTACGAGCAGTACTTC
CDR3: CASSLGTGIAPSSYEQYF
D: TRBD1
V: TRBV4-3
size: .
J: TRBJ2-7

DNA: TGTGCCAGCAGCTCTCGGACAGGGCTGAACTACGAGCAGTACTTC
CDR3: CASSSRTGLNYEQYF
D: TRBD1
V: TRBV7-2
size: .
J: TRBJ2-7

DNA: TGTGCCAGCAGTGGGGGGACTCCCGCCGGGGAGCTGTTTTTT
CDR3: CASSGGTPAGELFF
D: .
V: TRBV6-5
size: .
J: TRBJ2-2

DNA: TGTGCCACCCAATCGAAGGCGGGGGCCGGCGGGGAGCTGTTTTTT
CDR3: CATQSKAGAGGELFF
D: .
V: TRBV19
size: .
J: TRBJ2-2

DNA: TGTGCCAGCAGCTTAGGCGGGCAGATGGTGCAGTTCTTC
CDR3: CASSLGGQMVQFF
D: .
V: TRBV5-4
size: .
J: TRBJ2-1

DNA: TGTGCCAGCAGTCTAACAGGGGTAGGTCAGCCCCAGCATTTT
CDR3: CASSLTGVGQPQHF
D: TRBD1
V: TRBV11-1
size: .
J: TRBJ1-5

DNA: TGTGCCAGTAGTATCGTGAGCTCTGGGGCCAACGTCCTGACTTTC
CDR3: CASSIVSSGANVLTF
D: .
V: TRBV19
size: .
J: TRBJ2-6

DNA: TGTGCCAGCTCTCCTCGGCTAGCGGGAGACCATGAGCAGTTCTTC
CDR3: CASSPRLAGDHEQFF
D: TRBD2
V: TRBV18
size: .
J: TRBJ2-1

DNA: TGTGCCAGCAGTTACCAGGGCGGCAATCAGCCCCAGCATTTT
CDR3: CASSYQGGNQPQHF
D: .
V: TRBV27
size: .
J: TRBJ1-5

DNA: TGCGCCAGCAGCTTGGCGGGCGGGAGGGGGGACAATGAGCAGTTCTTC
CDR3: CASSLAGGRGDNEQFF
D: TRBD2
V: TRBV5-1
size: .
J: TRBJ2-1

DNA: TGTGCCAGCAGCCAAGAGGGAGAGGGATCAATTCTAGATACGCAGTATTTT
CDR3: CASSQEGEGSILDTQYF
D: .
V: TRBV4-2
size: .
J: TRBJ2-3

DNA: TGTGCCACCAGCAGGACTAGCGGGGAGGGGGGGAATGAGCAGTTCTTC
CDR3: CATSRTSGEGGNEQFF
D: TRBD2
V: TRBV15
size: few
J: TRBJ2-1

DNA: TGTGCCAGCAGTCGGACAGGGTGGGCCGAGGAGAATGAGCAGTTCTTC
CDR3: CASSRTGWAEENEQFF
D: TRBD1
V: TRBV28
size: .
J: TRBJ2-1

DNA: TGTGCCTGGTGGCAGGGATTTTCCTACAATGAGCAGTTCTTC
CDR3: CAWWQGFSYNEQFF
D: .
V: TRBV30
size: once
J: TRBJ2-1

DNA: TGTGCCAGCAGCTTAGGGGGCGGGAGGGCCTACAATGAGCAGTTCTTC
CDR3: CASSLGGGRAYNEQFF
D: TRBD2
V: TRBV7-2
size: few
J: TRBJ2-1

DNA: TGTGCCAGCAGTAGGACAGGACCCTACGAGCAGCACTTC
CDR3: CASSRTGPYEQHF
D: TRBD1
V: TRBV6-5
size: .
J: TRBJ2-7

DNA: TGTGCCAGCAGCGTGTACAACAATCAGCCCCAGCATTTT
CDR3: CASSVYNNQPQHF
D: .
V: TRBV7-9
size: .
J: TRBJ1-5

DNA: TGTGCCAGCAGCTTAGTGGGCAGGGCATCCTACAATGAGCAGTTCTTC
CDR3: CASSLVGRASYNEQFF
D: .
V: TRBV7-6
size: .
J: TRBJ2-1

DNA: TGTGCCAGCAGCTTATCAGGGGCCTACAATGAGCAGTTCTTC
CDR3: CASSLSGAYNEQFF
D: .
V: TRBV7-9
size: .
J: TRBJ2-1

DNA: TGTGCCAGCAGCCCCTTGCAGGGGACTAGCGGGACCCAAGGGTACTTC
CDR3: CASSPLQGTSGTQGYF
D: TRBD2
V: TRBV7-9
size: .
J: TRBJ2-4

DNA: TGTGCCAGTAAGGACTGGGGAGGTGCCACTGAAGCTTTCTTT
CDR3: CASKDWGGATEAFF
D: .
V: TRBV19
size: .
J: TRBJ1-1

DNA: TGTGCCAGCAGTTTACTTAACAGTGAGCAGTTCTTC
CDR3: CASSLLNSEQFF
D: .
V: TRBV27
size: once
J: TRBJ2-1

DNA: TGTGCCAGCAGTGACAGGGGGCGCACTAATGAAAAACTGTTTTTT
CDR3: CASSDRGRTNEKLFF
D: TRBD1
V: TRBV2
size: .
J: TRBJ1-4

DNA: TGCGCCAGCAGCTTGGGGGACATATTGCCGAACACTGAAGCTTTCTTT
CDR3: CASSLGDILPNTEAFF
D: .
V: TRBV5-1
size: once
J: TRBJ1-1

DNA: TGTGCCAGCAGTCCCCGGTCGAGCTCCTACGAGCAGTACTTC
CDR3: CASSPRSSSYEQYF
D: .
V: TRBV27
size: few
J: TRBJ2-7

DNA: TGTGCCAGCAGTTTAATCGGGATGAACACTGAAGCTTTCTTT
CDR3: CASSLIGMNTEAFF
D: .
V: TRBV27
size: few
J: TRBJ1-1

DNA: TGTGCCTGGAGTGTAATTTCGACAGGGGGAATCTCTGGAAACACCATATATTTT
CDR3: CAWSVISTGGISGNTIYF
D: TRBD1
V: TRBV30
size: few
J: TRBJ1-3

DNA: TGTGCCAGCAGCTCCGGACTAGCGGGAGTCGCAGATACGCAGTATTTT
CDR3: CASSSGLAGVADTQYF
D: TRBD2
V: TRBV7-9
size: .
J: TRBJ2-3

DNA: TGCGCCAGCAGCCCCGACAGGCCCGGGACCCAGTACTTC
CDR3: CASSPDRPGTQYF
D: .
V: TRBV5-1
size: .
J: TRBJ2-5

DNA: TGTGCCAGTAGTATTTTCGAGGATTCAGATACGCAGTATTTT
CDR3: CASSIFEDSDTQYF
D: .
V: TRBV19
size: .
J: TRBJ2-3

DNA: TGTGCCAGCAGTTACGGGGGAGGTAATTCACCCCTCCACTTT
CDR3: CASSYGGGNSPLHF
D: .
V: TRBV6-5
size: .
J: TRBJ1-6

DNA: TGTGCCAGTAGTACTCAGGAGAGGGTCATCAATGAGCAGTTCTTC
CDR3: CASSTQERVINEQFF
D: .
V: TRBV19
size: .
J: TRBJ2-1

DNA: TGCGCCAGCAGCTGGGCGGGAGGCTACCAAGGGACCCAGTACTTC
CDR3: CASSWAGGYQGTQYF
D: TRBD2
V: TRBV5-1
size: .
J: TRBJ2-5

DNA: TGTGCCAGCAGCCCCCGTAACGGCGGGGCGGGCGAGCAGTACTTC
CDR3: CASSPRNGGAGEQYF
D: .
V: TRBV7-2
size: .
J: TRBJ2-7